This TCR beta chain emerged from a study of radiotherapy plus CTLA-4 blockade in lung cancer. Across the study: Objective response was observed in around a sixth of patients, and disease control in less than 35%.

Regarding this clone: Its antigen remains unknown.

General observations from the study: Reports identified early blood T cell clone dynamics, with interferon-beta, as the best response predictor.

Germline V lookup: CDR1 SGHTA, CDR2 FQGTGA. The V gene end was trimmed by 5 bases and the J gene end by 4 bases; junction bases not matched to a gene: 9. The CDR3 has 17 amino acids. This table comes from immunoSEQ multiplex PCR, and its TCRdb copy is limited to in-frame clones, with some not included. The sample has around 40,000 clones, more than 60% seen once. This specimen consisted of peripheral blood, obtained from a patient treated with radiotherapy plus ipilimumab. The chain recombines TRBV7-3 with TRBJ2-6; the match to TRBD1 covers 9 bases. The source of this sequence is a human donor with non-small cell lung cancer who had stable disease on radiotherapy plus ipilimumab. The CDR3 region has the DNA TGTGCCAGCAGCCCCCGACAGGGGGAGTCGGGGGCCAACGTCCTGACTTTC. Translated: CASSPRQGESGANVLTF.